Below are 7 T cell receptor beta chains sequenced from a single sample in a study of blood T cell repertoires in COVID-19. Produced via immunoSEQ multiplex PCR; TCRdb's table is partial and in-frame only. The sample carries about 160,000 clones, 70% to 85% recorded once. The sample taken for sequencing was peripheral blood. The receptor set was obtained from a woman between 40 and 50 years old with COVID-19, enrolled during active disease.

This chain connects TRBV6-5 to TRBJ1-1; D uncertain. CDR1 MNHEY and CDR2 SVGAGI come from the germline V gene. CDR3 size: 15 residues. The V end was cut by 2 bases, the J end by 7 bases, with 17 bases between. The DNA for the CDR3 is TGTGCCAGCAGTTACCGCGTCGGTCAACAGCTTGAAGCTTTCTTT. Its protein product is CASSYRVGQQLEAFF.

The chain links TRBV19 to TRBJ1-2; D might be TRBD1 (6 bases). Germline CDR1 and CDR2: LNHDA and SQIVND (reference sequence). CDR3 length: 15 amino acids. Trimming took off 7 bases at V and 4 bases at J, with 19 bases between the two ends. Here the CDR3 reads CASNERTANLYGYTF. CDR3 DNA: TGTGCCAGTAATGAGCGGACAGCCAACCTCTATGGCTACACCTTC.

J is TRBJ1-1 and V is TRBV18, with TRBD1 matching over 7 bases. Germline CDR1 reads KGHSH; CDR2 reads LQKENI. J lost 7 bases, V lost 0 bases, and 11 bases had no gene match. The CDR3 length is 16 residues. CDR3 region: CASSPPLTGPVSEAFF. The CDR3 DNA reads TGTGCCAGCTCACCACCGCTGACAGGGCCCGTCAGTGAAGCTTTCTTT.

This rearrangement joins TRBV5-4 to TRBJ2-5, with 13 bases matching TRBD2. CDR3 length: 15 amino acids. Germline V gene lookup returns CDR1 SGHNT and CDR2 YYREEE (reference sequence). The trim removed 5 bases at V and 3 bases at J, leaving 4 bases unmatched. CDR3 in DNA: TGTGCCAGCAGGCCCGGGACTAGCGGGGAAGAGACCCAGTACTTC. Translation: CASRPGTSGEETQYF.

This clone was seen a handful of times. This chain links TRBV19 with TRBJ2-7, with 13 bases fitting TRBD2. CDR3 length: 14 residues. CDR1 and CDR2 (germline): LNHDA, SQIVND (reference sequence). Germline trimming cut 10 bases from V and 0 bases from J; bases unmatched to any gene: 3. This chain's CDR3 is CATRTSGSSYEQYF. DNA for the CDR3: TGTGCCACCAGGACTAGCGGGAGCTCCTACGAGCAGTACTTC.

The V gene is TRBV30, the J gene TRBJ2-1; 8 positions agree with TRBD1. V lost 3 bases and J lost 12; bases outside the gene matches: 1. The length of the CDR3 is 10 residues. Germline CDR1 and CDR2: GTSNPN and SVGIG (reference sequence). CDR3 sequence reads: CAWRGQAQFF. The DNA of the CDR3 is TGTGCCTGGAGGGGACAGGCGCAGTTCTTC.

Only a few counts were recorded for this clone. Germline and junction disagree at one end, which may indicate a read error. V and J are TRBV6-1 and TRBJ1-2; 8 positions match TRBD1. In germline, CDR1 is MNHNS, CDR2 SASEGT. This CDR3 region has 14 residues. CDR3: CASSEDRGRWGYTF. The CDR3 DNA sequence: TGTGCCAGCAGCGAAGACAGGGGCCGATGGGGCTACACCTTC.